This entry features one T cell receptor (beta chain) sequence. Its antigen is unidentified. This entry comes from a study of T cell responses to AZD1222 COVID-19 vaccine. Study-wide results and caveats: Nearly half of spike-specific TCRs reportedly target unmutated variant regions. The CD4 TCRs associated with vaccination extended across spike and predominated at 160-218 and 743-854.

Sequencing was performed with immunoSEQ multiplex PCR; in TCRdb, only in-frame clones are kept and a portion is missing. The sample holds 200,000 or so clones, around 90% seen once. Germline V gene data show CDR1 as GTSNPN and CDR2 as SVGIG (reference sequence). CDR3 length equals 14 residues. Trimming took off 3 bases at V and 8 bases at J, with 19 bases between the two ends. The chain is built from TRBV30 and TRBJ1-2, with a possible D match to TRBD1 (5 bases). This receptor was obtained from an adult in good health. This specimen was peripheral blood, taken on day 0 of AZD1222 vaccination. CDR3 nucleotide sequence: TGTGCCTGGAGCGCCGGGCCCCTGGAGGGGGGCTACACCTTC. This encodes CAWSAGPLEGGYTF. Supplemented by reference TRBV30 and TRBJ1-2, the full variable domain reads SQTIHQWPATLVQPVGSPLSLECTVEGTSNPNLYWYRQAAGRGLQLLFYSVGIGQISSEVPQNLSASRPQDRQFILSSKKLLLSDSGFYLCAWSAGPLEGGYTFGSGTRLTVV.